The 18 T cell receptor beta chains below all came from one sample that was sequenced in a study of T-cell reconstitution after alpha-beta-depleted transplantation in children. Researchers prepared the TCRbeta library using unique molecular identifiers, the study reports. One entry per CDR3 protein results from TCRdb running MiXCR on the PCR reads. The table has 450,000 to 500,000 distinct CDR3 sequences, around an eighth seen once. This sample comprised PBMCs from the stem cell graft donor, obtained from the stem cell graft. The receptors shown here come from a human donor who donated a stem cell graft to a child with combined immunodeficiency.

This clonotype was seen ten or more times. The chain is built from TRBV6-1 and TRBJ1-1, with 9 positions matching TRBD1. The junction had 11 bases not matched to a gene; V was cut back by 3 bases and J by 6 bases. The length of the CDR3 is 16 residues. Germline values: CDR1 MNHNS, CDR2 SASEGT. The CDR3 DNA reads TGTGCCAGCAGTGATCTGATAGACAGGGGGGTTGCTGAAGCTTTCTTT. Its translation is CASSDLIDRGVAEAFF.

This clonotype has just a few counts. This rearrangement joins TRBV5-4 to TRBJ2-3; 9 bases are shared with TRBD1. V dropped 2 bases and J dropped 4; count of bases not matched to a gene: 5. Germline assignment: CDR1 SGHNT and CDR2 YYREEE (reference sequence). The CDR3 totals 15 residues. The CDR3 region has the DNA TGTGCCAGCAGCTTTACCGGGACAGGGCCAGATACGCAGTATTTT. Amino acids: CASSFTGTGPDTQYF.

V is TRBV12-3 or TRBV12-4 and J is TRBJ2-7; D is perhaps TRBD2 (6 bases). The CDR3 spans 13 residues. V lost 3 bases to trimming and J lost 9 bases, with 15 bases between them. CDR3 residues: CASSLNRGTVQYF. The CDR3 region has the DNA TGTGCCAGCAGTTTGAACCGCGGGACGGTGCAGTACTTC.

This clonotype was observed at least ten times. This sequence joins TRBV7-9 and TRBJ2-7; 11 bases fit TRBD2. Germline V lookup: CDR1 SEHNR, CDR2 FQNEAQ (reference sequence). The V and J ends lost 5 bases and 11 bases, in that order; junction bases with no gene match: 14. The CDR3 is made up of 15 amino acids. The CDR3 protein is CASSNSGTSGFDKYF. The CDR3 DNA is TGTGCCAGCAGCAACTCCGGGACTAGCGGCTTTGATAAGTACTTC.

This clonotype has just a few counts. V gene TRBV10-3 combines with J gene TRBJ2-7; TRBD2 agrees at 12 bases. Per germline, CDR1 ENHRY and CDR2 SYGVKD. The junction had 5 bases not matched to a gene; V was cut back by 1 base and J by 1 base. The CDR3 is made up of 17 amino acids. CDR3 DNA: TGTGCCATCAGTGAGTTTACTAGCGGGGGGCCTTCCTACGAGCAGTACTTC. Its protein product is CAISEFTSGGPSYEQYF.

This clonotype was seen at least ten times. The rearrangement joins TRBV5-1 to TRBJ2-2, with D possibly being TRBD2 (5 bases). The germline V and J ends were trimmed by 4 bases and 7 bases, with 11 bases remaining between them. This CDR3 spans 13 amino acids. Germline values: CDR1 SGHRS, CDR2 YFSETQ. CDR3 residues: CASSGSRDGELFF. CDR3 nucleotide sequence: TGCGCCAGCAGCGGTAGTCGGGACGGGGAGCTGTTTTTT.

This clonotype was detected ten times or more. The chain links TRBV29-1 to TRBJ1-1; D uncertain. Germline V gene lookup returns CDR1 SQVTM and CDR2 ANQGSEA. V gave up 6 bases and J gave up 3 bases, with 17 bases separating them. CDR3 length: 14 amino acids. As DNA, the CDR3 is TGCAGCGTCACACTCGGGCCCCCGGACACTGAAGCTTTCTTT. Protein: CSVTLGPPDTEAFF. The full variable domain, its missing parts supplied by reference TRBV29-1 and TRBJ1-1, is SAVISQKPSRDICQRGTSLTIQCQVDSQVTMMFWYRQQPGQSLTLIATANQGSEATYESGFVIDKFPISRPNLTFSTLTVSNMSPEDSSIYLCSVTLGPPDTEAFFGQGTRLTVV.

Here the CDR3 reads CASRLNRDQFF. The CDR3 bases are TGTGCAAGTCGCTTGAACAGGGACCAGTTCTTC. V and J are TRBV12-2 and TRBJ2-1; the D call of TRBD1 is as the table states it, not checked on the DNA. TRBV12-2 corresponds to a pseudogene. The CDR3 sequence is 11 residues long.

A few counts support this clonotype. The chain has TRBV29-1 and TRBJ2-7, with 10 positions matching TRBD2. After removal of 7 bases from V and 2 bases from J, the junction contained 5 bases not matched to a gene. The CDR3 is 13 amino acids. CDR1 and CDR2 (germline): SQVTM, ANQGSEA. CDR3 residues: CSAILAGPYEQYF. Here the CDR3 DNA reads TGCAGCGCCATACTAGCGGGACCCTACGAGCAGTACTTC.

This clonotype was observed a few times. V and J are TRBV12-3 or TRBV12-4 and TRBJ2-7; possible D gene TRBD2, 5 bases. This CDR3 is built from 14 residues. Trimming pared 6 bases from V and 3 bases from J, leaving 15 bases between. CDR3: CASSITRGGYEQYF. Written as DNA, the CDR3 is TGTGCCAGCAGCATTACGCGCGGAGGCTACGAGCAGTACTTC.

This clonotype was counted between two and nine times. The V gene is TRBV7-2, the J gene TRBJ2-3, with a weak D call TRBD2 (7 bases). V was trimmed by 5 bases and J by 5 bases, leaving 14 bases between them. Germline values: CDR1 SGHTA, CDR2 FQGNSA. The CDR3 contains 14 residues. CDR3 nucleotide sequence: TGTGCCAGCAGCGTTAACGGGGGGCAAGATACGCAGTATTTT. This sequence encodes CASSVNGGQDTQYF.

This clonotype was seen many times. The chain joins TRBV13 to TRBJ1-5, with D possibly being TRBD1 (6 bases). CDR1 and CDR2 (germline): PRHDT, FYEKMQ (reference sequence). V was shortened by 1 base and J by 7 bases, with 11 bases between the two germline ends. The CDR3 extends over 14 amino acids. Here the CDR3 reads CASSLEQGGQPQHF. The CDR3 DNA follows: TGTGCCAGCAGCTTAGAACAGGGTGGACAGCCCCAGCATTTT.

This clonotype has more than one count but fewer than ten. The chain joins TRBV28 to TRBJ2-2; D gene ambiguous. The CDR3 covers 15 residues. With 7 bases removed from V and 3 bases from J, the gap between germline ends came to 15 bases. Germline V lookup: CDR1 MDHEN, CDR2 SYDVKM. CDR3 region: CASTTRQTDTGELFF. For the CDR3, the DNA is TGTGCCAGCACCACCCGGCAGACGGACACCGGGGAGCTGTTTTTT.

This clonotype was observed many times. The J gene is TRBJ2-7, the V gene TRBV12-3 or TRBV12-4; 7 bases line up with TRBD1. The CDR3 length is 14 residues. Trimming removed 5 bases from V and 0 bases from J; junction bases left unmatched: 4. The chain's CDR3 is CASSRQGHSYEQYF. The DNA of the CDR3 is TGTGCCAGCAGTCGACAGGGCCACTCCTACGAGCAGTACTTC.

This clonotype showed up many times. The rearrangement joins TRBV29-1 to TRBJ2-5, with D possibly TRBD2 on 6 matching bases. With 1 base removed from V and 2 bases from J, the gap between germline ends came to 8 bases. The CDR3 consists of 13 residues. Per the germline V gene, CDR1 is SQVTM and CDR2 is ANQGSEA. The CDR3 region is CSVEAGEQETQYF. CDR3 nucleotides: TGCAGCGTTGAAGCGGGGGAACAAGAGACCCAGTACTTC. The whole variable domain, filled in from reference TRBV29-1 and TRBJ2-5, reads SAVISQKPSRDICQRGTSLTIQCQVDSQVTMMFWYRQQPGQSLTLIATANQGSEATYESGFVIDKFPISRPNLTFSTLTVSNMSPEDSSIYLCSVEAGEQETQYFGPGTRLLVL.

V usage is TRBV7-9 and J usage is TRBJ2-2; 14 bases are a match to TRBD2. J gave up 5 bases and V 5 bases, and 4 bases lay outside the gene matches. Looked up from germline, CDR1 is SEHNR and CDR2 is FQNEAQ (reference sequence). This CDR3 region has 16 residues. The CDR3 DNA reads TGTGCCAGCAGCCCGGGACTAGCGGGAGTTACCGGGGAGCTGTTTTTT. Translating it yields CASSPGLAGVTGELFF. Full variable domain (outside the CDR3, taken from reference TRBV7-9 and TRBJ2-2): DTGVSQNPRHKITKRGQNVTFRCDPISEHNRLYWYRQTLGQGPEFLTYFQNEAQLEKSRLLSDRFSAERPKGSFSTLEIQRTEQGDSAMYLCASSPGLAGVTGELFFGEGSRLTVL.

This clonotype was seen repeatedly, ten times or more. The genes are TRBV24-1 and TRBJ2-1; TRBD2 agrees at 8 bases. The V gene end was trimmed by 7 bases and the J gene end by 9 bases; junction bases not matched to a gene: 10. The length of the CDR3 is 14 residues. Germline CDR1 and CDR2: KGHDR and SFDVKD. Here the CDR3 DNA reads TGTGCCACCAGAACGGGGGGGCCACAGGGTGAGCAGTTCTTC. Protein sequence: CATRTGGPQGEQFF.

At least ten counts were recorded for this clonotype. The chain links TRBV5-6 to TRBJ2-3; D remains ambiguous. Germline V gene sequence: CDR1 SGHDT, CDR2 YYEEEE. This CDR3 is 14 amino acids long. Trimming took 0 bases from V and 7 from J, leaving 12 bases between them. The CDR3 spells CASSLDLMDNTQYF. CDR3 DNA sequence: TGTGCCAGCAGCTTGGATCTGATGGATAATACGCAGTATTTT.